Here is one T cell receptor beta chain with its context. Its antigen remains unidentified. The CDR3 sequence is 17 residues long. Germline CDR1 reads MDHEN; CDR2 reads SYDVKM. The data were taken from a study of CXCR3-negative and CXCR3-positive naive CD8 T cells. Overall study results and limits: The majority of assays used fresh PBMCs, and CXCR3 expression partially decreased after cryopreservation. Much lower diversity was found in memory CD8+ cells, while both naive subsets had comparably high diversity. Naive subsets had comparable surface CD5; TCR strength was inferred from TRB CDR3 properties.

All TRB cDNA libraries came from 5' RACE performed with UMI labels. TCRdb processed the 5' RACE reads again and assigns one entry to each CDR3 protein, with no DNA. Its table records over 100,000 distinct CDR3 sequences. The sample consisted of naive CXCR3- CD8+ T cells from blood. Indicated subset: CD45RO-CCR7+CD27+CD95- naive CD8+ T cells lacking CXCR3 (TNR3-). The chain links TRBV28 to TRBJ2-5; TCRdb proposes TRBD2, but this gene call is untestable without DNA. The receptor comes from a human donor in good health. Some clones in this sample may be carry-over from other donors' samples. CDR3: CASPERGLFTNQETQYF.